The 31 T cell receptor beta chains below were found in one sample sequenced in a study of read filtering for tumor transcriptome and immune sequencing. Molecular barcoded adaptors covering alpha/delta and beta/gamma chains were used on 400 ng RNA. TCRdb used MiXCR to reprocess the reads, holding one entry per CDR3 protein. The table lists about 63,000 distinct CDR3 sequences, about 15% of them singletons. The material sequenced was a population of CD138-negative cells sorted from bone marrow. The receptors here all came from a donor aged 40 or over with multiple myeloma.

The chain's CDR3 is CASSSAGFTYEQYF. In nucleotides, the CDR3 is TGTGCCAGCAGCTCGGCAGGGTTTACCTACGAGCAGTACTTC. The chain joins TRBV11-3 to TRBJ2-7, with D maybe TRBD1 (5 bases). The CDR3 contains 14 residues. V dropped 4 bases and J dropped 2 bases, with 12 bases sitting between them. The germline gives CDR1 SGHNT, CDR2 YENEEA.

This clonotype was detected many times. This rearrangement joins TRBV5-1 to TRBJ1-1, with D possibly being TRBD1 (5 bases). Trimming removed 2 bases from V and 5 bases from J, with 10 bases in between. CDR1 is SGHRS and CDR2 is YFSETQ in the germline V gene. This CDR3 has 13 residues. CDR3 region: CASSFMGETEAFF. CDR3 coding DNA: TGCGCCAGCAGCTTTATGGGGGAGACTGAAGCTTTCTTT.

This clonotype appeared many times. The chain has TRBV20-1 and TRBJ2-7; 8 bases line up with TRBD1. V gave up 6 bases and J gave up 2 bases; unmatched junction bases: 9. In germline, CDR1 is DFQATT, CDR2 SNEGSKA (reference sequence). The CDR3 is 14 residues long. The DNA for the CDR3 is TGCAGTGCAACGAAGACAGGGGTGACCTACGAGCAGTACTTC. It yields the protein CSATKTGVTYEQYF.

This clonotype was seen many times. One end of the junction fails to match germline, which may point to a read error. The genes are TRBV7-9 and TRBJ2-1; no clear D. This CDR3 spans 11 amino acids. The germline CDR1 and CDR2 sequences are SEHNR and FQNEAQ (reference sequence). CDR3 coding DNA: TGTGCCAGCAGCTCCGACAATGAGCAGTTCTTC. As protein: CASSSDNEQFF.

The rearrangement uses TRBV20-1 and TRBJ2-5; D is ambiguous. Trimming pared 3 bases from V and 5 bases from J, leaving 13 bases between. CDR3 length equals 13 residues. Per the germline V gene, CDR1 is DFQATT and CDR2 is SNEGSKA (reference sequence). The CDR3 loop reads CSASSYLQETQYF. The CDR3 bases are TGCAGTGCTAGCAGTTACCTTCAGGAGACCCAGTACTTC.

This clonotype showed up many times. This chain joins TRBV6-6 and TRBJ2-1; 7 bases match TRBD1. In germline, CDR1 is MNHNY, CDR2 SVGAGI (reference sequence). The J segment lost 2 bases and the V segment lost 9 bases, leaving 7 bases of the junction unmatched. The CDR3 totals 14 residues. As DNA, the CDR3 is TGTGCCAGTCGACAGGGCGCTGCCTACAATGAGCAGTTCTTC. It is translated as CASRQGAAYNEQFF.

This clonotype was observed a few times. This may stem from a read error, because a much larger clone lies one nucleotide away. The V gene is TRBV5-1, the J gene TRBJ1-1; 10 bases map to TRBD1. The CDR3 length is 14 residues. Germline V lookup: CDR1 SGHRS, CDR2 YFSETQ. Losses at the gene ends were 4 bases for V and 8 bases for J; bases not matched to a gene: 8. The CDR3 coding sequence is TGCGCCAGCAGCCACACCGGGACAGGGGTCGAAGCTTTCTTT. The encoded protein is CASSHTGTGVEAFF.

This clonotype was detected only a few times. With a much larger clone just one base away, this may be a read error. The V and J genes are TRBV29-1 and TRBJ1-1; D gene ambiguous. The CDR3 contains 14 residues. Germline CDR1 and CDR2: SQVTM and ANQGSEA. CDR3 sequence (DNA): TGCGGCGTTTCCACCTGGGGATCAAACACTGAAGCTTTCTTT. This encodes CGVSTWGSNTEAFF.

The rearrangement uses TRBV5-4 and TRBJ2-1; 11 bases line up with TRBD2. The V and J ends lost 4 bases and 12 bases, in that order; junction bases with no gene match: 18. Germline loops: CDR1 SGHNT, CDR2 YYREEE (reference sequence). The CDR3 consists of 17 residues. CDR3 residues: CASSRDLTSGTAGGQFF. CDR3 sequence (DNA): TGTGCCAGCAGCCGCGATCTGACTAGCGGGACGGCCGGTGGGCAGTTCTTC.

This clonotype showed up many times. The chain links TRBV11-2 to TRBJ1-2; D gene ambiguous. Trimming stripped 2 bases from V and 3 bases from J, with 10 bases between. Germline CDR1 reads SGHAT; CDR2 reads FQNNGV. This CDR3 has 14 residues. The CDR3 DNA sequence: TGTGCCAGCAGCTTAACGACGGCGGACTATGGCTACACCTTC. It is translated as CASSLTTADYGYTF.

V is TRBV30 and J is TRBJ2-3; 12 nucleotides match TRBD2. Germline loops: CDR1 GTSNPN, CDR2 SVGIG (reference sequence). CDR3 length: 16 amino acids. DNA of the CDR3: TGTGCTCGCGCTTTAGGACTAGCGGGGAGACGGGATACGCAGTATTTT. Its translation: CARALGLAGRRDTQYF.

This clonotype was recorded at least ten times. The J gene is TRBJ2-3, the V gene TRBV11-2; 8 bases line up with TRBD2. The CDR3 is 15 amino acids. Germline CDR1 SGHAT, CDR2 FQNNGV. The V segment lost 3 bases and the J segment 1 base; nucleotides outside the gene matches: 3. The CDR3 DNA sequence: TGTGCCAGCAGCTTTGAACTAGCGGGCACAGATACGCAGTATTTT. The encoded protein is CASSFELAGTDTQYF.

At least ten counts were recorded for this clonotype. Sequence at one end of the junction differs from germline and may be a read error. The chain links TRBV9 to TRBJ1-1; tentative D call: TRBD1 (5 bases). Germline V gene lookup returns CDR1 SGDLS and CDR2 YYNGEE. The CDR3 has 14 residues. The CDR3 coding sequence is TGTGCCAGCAGCGGGGGACCCCCGGACACTGAAGCTTCCTTT. Protein product: CASSGGPPDTEASF.

There are many counts of this clonotype. The chain links TRBV5-1 to TRBJ2-1; TRBD2 agrees at 16 bases. This CDR3 is built from 17 residues. Trimming cost V 4 bases and J 7 bases; bases outside gene matches: 8. CDR1 is SGHRS and CDR2 is YFSETQ in the germline V gene. CDR3 region: CASSPGLAGGPGNEQFF. For the CDR3, the DNA is TGCGCCAGCAGCCCGGGACTAGCGGGAGGGCCGGGTAATGAGCAGTTCTTC.

This clonotype was counted ten times or more. The chain links TRBV7-9 to TRBJ1-1; D is ambiguous. The germline V gene encodes CDR1 SEHNR and CDR2 FQNEAQ (reference sequence). The V end lost 1 base, the J end lost 1 base, and 7 bases lay between the germline ends. The CDR3 runs 14 residues. The CDR3 loop reads CASSLDWANTEAFF. CDR3 sequence (DNA): TGTGCCAGCAGCTTAGATTGGGCGAACACTGAAGCTTTCTTT. Looking up the rest from reference TRBV7-9 and TRBJ1-1 gives the full variable domain: DTGVSQNPRHKITKRGQNVTFRCDPISEHNRLYWYRQTLGQGPEFLTYFQNEAQLEKSRLLSDRFSAERPKGSFSTLEIQRTEQGDSAMYLCASSLDWANTEAFFGQGTRLTVV.

This clonotype has ten or more counts. The V and J genes are TRBV7-3 and TRBJ2-5, with 8 bases matching TRBD2. The CDR3 is 17 residues long. The trim removed 4 bases at V and 5 bases at J, leaving 15 bases unmatched. Germline CDR1 and CDR2: SGHTA and FQGTGA. For the CDR3, the DNA is TGTGCCAGCAGCTCGGGGTGGCGCCGGGAGGGCCCCGAGACCCAGTACTTC. Residues: CASSSGWRREGPETQYF. Full variable domain (rest looked up from reference TRBV7-3 and TRBJ2-5): GAGVSQTPSNKVTEKGKYVELRCDPISGHTALYWYRQSLGQGPEFLIYFQGTGAADDSGLPNDRFFAVRPEGSVSTLKIQRTERGDSAVYLCASSSGWRREGPETQYFGPGTRLLVL.

This clonotype was counted between two and nine times. A much larger clone sits a single nucleotide away, making a read error possible. The chain is built from TRBV28 and TRBJ1-1; 10 bases map to TRBD1. V lost 7 bases, J lost 4 bases, and 9 bases stayed unmatched. Per germline, CDR1 MDHEN and CDR2 SYDVKM. This CDR3 comprises 15 residues. CDR3 nucleotide sequence: TGTGCCAGCAAGACAGGGGGCGCGGAGGGCACTGAAGCTTTCTTT. It codes for CASKTGGAEGTEAFF.

In this sample, this clonotype turned up many times. The chain employs TRBV29-1 and TRBJ1-4; no firm D call. Germline CDR1 is SQVTM and CDR2 is ANQGSEA. With 0 bases removed from V and 7 bases from J, the gap between germline ends came to 15 bases. The length of the CDR3 is 15 residues. CDR3 region: CSVEDPGTGLEKLFF. Here the CDR3 DNA reads TGCAGCGTTGAAGACCCAGGTACCGGGCTTGAAAAACTGTTTTTT.

This clonotype was found many times. The chain employs TRBV3-1 and TRBJ1-4, with 9 bases fitting TRBD1. V trimming: 4 bases; J trimming: 2 bases; junction bases outside the gene matches: 8. Per the germline V gene, CDR1 is LGHDT and CDR2 is YNNKEL (reference sequence). CDR3 length equals 17 residues. CDR3 amino acids: CASSPNPGQGTNEKLFF. The CDR3, as DNA: TGTGCCAGCAGCCCGAACCCGGGACAGGGCACTAATGAAAAACTGTTTTTT.

This clonotype has just one count. Sequence at one end of the junction differs from germline and may be a read error. The rearrangement links TRBV25-1 to TRBJ1-1; 7 bases are shared with TRBD1. Germline V CDR1 and CDR2: MGHDK, SYGVNS. This CDR3 is built from 14 residues. The CDR3 DNA reads as TGTGCCTGCAGCCCCGACAGGGTTGGCACTGAAGCTTTCTTT. Translated, it gives CACSPDRVGTEAFF.

This clonotype was observed a few times. This chain connects TRBV19 to TRBJ1-5, with D hard to call. This CDR3 contains 14 residues. CDR1 is LNHDA and CDR2 is SQIVND in the germline V gene (reference sequence). V was cut by 8 bases and J by 0 bases, with 11 bases left in between. Written as DNA, the CDR3 is TGTGCCAGTGCGGACCTTGATAGCAATCAGCCCCAGCATTTT. Its protein product is CASADLDSNQPQHF.

This clonotype has only a few counts. A single base separates this from a much larger clone, so it may be a read error. V is TRBV2 and J is TRBJ2-7; D might be TRBD1 (6 bases). The CDR3 is 12 amino acids. Germline loops: CDR1 SNHLY, CDR2 FYNNEI. CDR3 region: CAYSDSSYKQYF. The CDR3 nucleotides read TGTGCCTATTCGGACAGCTCCTACAAGCAGTACTTC.

The chain is built from TRBV5-1 and TRBJ2-6; D not certain. From germline, CDR1 is SGHRS and CDR2 YFSETQ. The CDR3 runs to 16 residues. Trimming took 0 bases from V and 0 from J, leaving 7 bases between them. DNA for the CDR3: TGCGCCAGCAGCTTGGGCGCCACCTCTGGGGCCAACGTCCTGACTTTC. As protein: CASSLGATSGANVLTF.

A remark on this clonotype: This may come from a read error, since a much larger clone is one base off. This CDR3 is missing its conserved last phenylalanine or tryptophan, likely due to a read error. The J gene is TRBJ2-7, the V gene TRBV7-9; TRBD2 matches at 12 bases. The CDR3 contains 15 residues. Germline CDR1 SEHNR, CDR2 FQNEAQ (reference sequence). J was trimmed by 2 bases and V by 5 bases; bases with no gene match: 4. CDR3 coding DNA: TGTGCCAGCAGCGCACTAGCGGGAGGTACCTACGAGCAGTACCTC. Translating gives CASSALAGGTYEQYL.

This clonotype was counted at least ten times. The V call is TRBV6-2 or TRBV6-3, the J call TRBJ2-7, with 12 bases identical to TRBD2. V was pared by 7 bases and J by 6 bases, with 7 bases of the junction left unmatched. Germline V gene data show CDR1 as MNHEY and CDR2 as SVGEGT. The CDR3 totals 14 residues. The CDR3 nucleotides read TGTGCCAGCAACCGACTAGCGGGAGTGGGCGAGCAGTACTTC. It specifies CASNRLAGVGEQYF.

This clonotype was observed at least ten times. The genes are TRBV5-1 and TRBJ2-7, with 8 positions matching TRBD2. Germline loops: CDR1 SGHRS, CDR2 YFSETQ. The CDR3 is 15 residues long. V dropped 4 bases and J dropped 0; count of bases not matched to a gene: 6. CDR3 loop: CASSRSTSDSYEQYF. The CDR3 DNA reads as TGCGCCAGCAGCCGATCGACTAGCGACTCCTACGAGCAGTACTTC.

This clonotype has just a few counts. One junction end disagrees with the germline gene, perhaps due to a read error. The chain combines TRBV19 with TRBJ1-4, with D tentatively TRBD1 (6 bases). This CDR3 has 17 amino acids. Germline V gene lookup returns CDR1 LNHDA and CDR2 SQIVND (reference sequence). The CDR3 nucleotides are TGTGCCAGTAGTATATCAACGGGGGCCCGGGCTAATGAAAAACGGTTTTTT. As protein: CASSISTGARANEKRFF. Drawing the rest from reference TRBV19 and TRBJ1-4, the complete variable domain is DGGITQSPKYLFRKEGQNVTLSCEQNLNHDAMYWYRQDPGQGLRLIYYSQIVNDFQKGDIAEGYSVSREKKESFPLTVTSAQKNPTAFYLCASSISTGARANEKRFFGSGTQLSVL.

This clonotype was seen ten or more times. This chain uses TRBV27 with TRBJ2-1; TRBD1 might be the D (6 bases). The CDR3 length is 17 residues. Germline V gene lookup returns CDR1 MNHEY and CDR2 SMNVEV (reference sequence). V lost 3 bases to trimming and J lost 1 base, with 16 bases between them. In DNA, the CDR3 is TGTGCCAGCAGTTTCCTAGTCGCAGGGGAGTCCTACAATGAGCAGTTCTTC. Translation gives CASSFLVAGESYNEQFF.

This clonotype has ten or more counts. This chain uses TRBV29-1 with TRBJ1-1; D ambiguous. V lost 2 bases and J 0 bases, leaving 10 bases between the germline ends. Germline loops: CDR1 SQVTM, CDR2 ANQGSEA. The CDR3 has 14 residues. CDR3 sequence (DNA): TGCAGCGTTGAACTGGGGTCCATGAACACTGAAGCTTTCTTT. It codes for CSVELGSMNTEAFF.

This clonotype was found many times. V and J are TRBV3-1 and TRBJ1-2, with 8 bases matching TRBD1. The V gene's germline CDR1 is LGHDT and CDR2 YNNKEL (reference sequence). V gave up 1 base and J gave up 2 bases; unmatched junction bases: 0. There are 14 residues in the CDR3. The CDR3 sequence is CASSQGQGNYGYTF. The CDR3 nucleotides read TGTGCCAGCAGCCAAGGACAGGGGAACTATGGCTACACCTTC.

The sample holds many counts of this clonotype. The rearrangement joins TRBV18 to TRBJ1-5; 7 bases map to TRBD1. The CDR3 consists of 13 residues. Germline values: CDR1 KGHSH, CDR2 LQKENI. V was pared by 3 bases and J by 4 bases, with 0 bases of the junction left unmatched. CDR3 residues: CASSPGQNQPQHF. The CDR3 coding sequence is TGTGCCAGCTCACCGGGACAGAATCAGCCCCAGCATTTT.